The clone carrying this T cell receptor beta chain was found a few times. Its antigen is currently unknown. Germline loops: CDR1 SGHTA, CDR2 FQGTGA. The V end lost 4 bases, the J end lost 4 bases, and 13 bases lay between the germline ends. The CDR3 consists of 14 residues. MiXCR, run by TCRdb on the 5' RACE reads, gives a single entry per CDR3 protein. The sample shows 280,000 or so distinct CDR3 sequences, roughly 18% of them seen only once. The record originates from a study of T-cell memory formation after mild COVID-19. Points from the study as a whole: The authors left the SARS-CoV-2 specificity of second-wave clones peaking on day 37 unconfirmed. Contracting CD4+ clones sat mainly in CM and EM; CD8+ in EMRA. Some clones that responded turned up in pre-infection memory, which suggests that cross-reactive memory joined in.

This chain links TRBV7-3 with TRBJ1-1; maybe TRBD1 (5 bases). The sample taken for sequencing was PBMCs or a T cell subset sorted from them (not recorded which). This clonotype originated in a man in his late teens or twenties who had mild COVID-19 (a few samples of this study predate the infection). Cell type and time point are not known. The CDR3 DNA reads TGTGCCAGCAGCTCAACAGGCAGTGGCACTGAAGCTTTCTTT. This sequence encodes CASSSTGSGTEAFF.